What follows describes a single TCR beta chain. PCR involved 60 Vbeta and 13 Jbeta primers. Produced via immunoSEQ multiplex PCR; TCRdb's table is partial and in-frame only. This sample has 110,000 to 150,000 clones, with approximately 80% found just once. This CDR3 is 15 amino acids long. Unmatched junction bases numbered 5, after V lost 1 base and J lost 3 bases. Germline assignment: CDR1 GTSNPN and CDR2 SVGIG (reference sequence). This sample is drawn from a study of cytomegalovirus exposure and HLA in healthy donors. Sequenced: PBMCs. The chain carries TRBV30 and TRBJ1-4, with 7 bases aligning to TRBD1. The receptor was derived from a woman in her 40s in good health and CMV-seronegative. The CDR3 DNA is TGTGCCTGGAGTGAAACAGGGGCGGCTAATGAAAAACTGTTTTTT. This translates into CAWSETGAANEKLFF.